This T cell receptor beta chain was profiled in a study of blood T cell repertoires in COVID-19. Study background: PBMCs, B-cell-depleted T cells, or T cells provided the cDNA or gDNA that made up the material.

Trimming took 5 bases from V and 10 from J; bases not matched to a gene: 8. This CDR3 is built from 13 residues. Germline CDR1 reads SGHNT; CDR2 reads YENEEA. Assay used: immunoSEQ multiplex PCR; TCRdb lists only in-frame clones, some missing. The sample yields around 370,000 clones, 90% seen once. The sequenced sample consisted of peripheral blood. This sequence joins TRBV11-3 and TRBJ2-1; 7 bases fit TRBD2. The TCR was taken from a man aged 18 to 29 with active or convalescent COVID-19. CDR3 sequence (DNA): TGTGCCAGCAGCACACAACTAGCGAACGAGCAGTTCTTC. Translation gives CASSTQLANEQFF.